Shown below are 23 T cell receptor beta chains from a single sample sequenced in a study of vaccination and CD4 T cells after COVID-19. An Oncomine TCR Beta short-read assay was used to sequence the DNA from cultured CD4+ T cells. One entry per CDR3 protein, called by TCRdb with MiXCR from the PCR reads. This table has roughly 8,500 distinct CDR3 sequences, 60% to 75% appearing once. What these receptors recognize is not known. This sample's treatment: approximately 11-day PBMC culture with coronavirus spike peptide pools or control peptides (ViraFEST assay). The sequencing sample was made of CD4+ T cells from blood, cultured in vitro. These receptors all stem from a human donor who had recovered from COVID-19.

The chain joins TRBV29-1 to TRBJ1-1; D not resolved. CDR3 size: 11 residues. CDR1 SQVTM and CDR2 ANQGSEA come from the germline V gene. V lost 7 bases and J 4 bases, leaving 10 bases between the germline ends. Here the CDR3 reads CSAEGSTEAFF. The CDR3 DNA follows: TGCAGCGCCGAAGGGAGCACTGAAGCTTTCTTT.

This clonotype showed up just a few times. The J gene is TRBJ1-3, the V gene TRBV7-2; 8 positions match TRBD1. The CDR3 has 17 amino acids. Germline loops: CDR1 SGHTA, CDR2 FQGNSA. With V trimmed by 1 base and J by 3 bases, 8 bases remained unmatched. CDR3 in amino acids: CASSLGPGGAYGNTIYF. Written as DNA, the CDR3 is TGTGCCAGCAGCTTAGGGCCAGGGGGCGCGTATGGAAACACCATATATTTT.

This chain links TRBV12-3 or TRBV12-4 with TRBJ1-2, with a weak D call TRBD1 (5 bases). V was trimmed by 3 bases and J by 4 bases, leaving 9 bases between them. This CDR3 region has 13 residues. The chain's CDR3 is CASSFGGGYGYTF. As DNA, the CDR3 is TGTGCCAGCAGTTTTGGGGGGGGCTATGGCTACACCTTC.

The chain links TRBV20-1 to TRBJ1-1; D is uncertain. The CDR3 covers 11 residues. Germline CDR1 DFQATT, CDR2 SNEGSKA (reference sequence). The CDR3, as DNA: TGCAGGCTAACCCCCGGGGCTGAAGCTTTCTTT. This gives the protein CRLTPGAEAFF.

V is TRBV2 and J is TRBJ1-1, with D possibly matching TRBD1 (6 bases). The V end lost 5 bases, the J end lost 1 base, and 8 bases lay between the germline ends. Germline lookup yields CDR1 SNHLY and CDR2 FYNNEI. The CDR3 runs to 13 residues. CDR3 residues: CASSPTGNTEAFF. Here the CDR3 DNA reads TGTGCCAGCAGTCCGACAGGGAACACTGAAGCTTTCTTT.

The CDR3 nucleotides read TGTGCCAGCAGTTACAACGGGAGGGGCCAAGAGACCCAGTACTTC. Translating gives CASSYNGRGQETQYF. The chain uses TRBV6-2 or TRBV6-3 and TRBJ2-5, with TRBD2 matching 8 bases. Germline-derived CDR1 and CDR2 are MNHEY and SVGEGT. This CDR3 has 15 residues. J gave up 1 base and V 2 bases, and 3 bases lay outside the gene matches.

This clonotype was seen a few times. J is TRBJ1-2 and V is TRBV11-3, with TRBD1 matching 8 bases. J gave up 6 bases and V 5 bases, and 8 bases lay outside the gene matches. The germline CDR1 and CDR2 sequences are SGHNT and YENEEA. This CDR3 has 14 amino acids. The CDR3 coding sequence is TGTGCCAGCAGCCCCGGGACAGGAGGACATGGCTACACCTTC. Translation: CASSPGTGGHGYTF.

The chain is built from TRBV20-1 and TRBJ1-1, with 7 bases identical to TRBD1. This CDR3 has 16 residues. The germline V gene encodes CDR1 DFQATT and CDR2 SNEGSKA (reference sequence). J lost 0 bases, V lost 1 base, and 8 bases had no gene match. The CDR3 nucleotides read TGCAGTGCTAGAGGCGGAGGGGGCCAGTTGAACACTGAAGCTTTCTTT. Translated, it gives CSARGGGGQLNTEAFF.

V and J are TRBV24-1 and TRBJ2-1; a possible D gene is TRBD2 (6 bases). V lost 3 bases and J 11 bases, leaving 22 bases between the germline ends. This CDR3 comprises 16 residues. CDR1 is KGHDR, CDR2 SFDVKD, per germline. The CDR3: CATSDGAGGVTVKQFF. Here the CDR3 DNA reads TGTGCCACCAGTGATGGAGCGGGTGGGGTTACGGTTAAGCAGTTCTTC.

CDR3 sequence (DNA): TGTGCCAGCAGCTTTGGACAGACCTCTGGAAACACCATATATTTT. It encodes CASSFGQTSGNTIYF. The chain combines TRBV7-2 with TRBJ1-3, with D tentatively TRBD1 (6 bases). Germline assignment: CDR1 SGHTA and CDR2 FQGNSA. The CDR3 consists of 15 residues. Deletions cut 3 bases from V and 0 bases from J, with 9 bases between. The whole variable domain, filled in from reference TRBV7-2 and TRBJ1-3, reads GAGVSQSPSNKVTEKGKDVELRCDPISGHTALYWYRQSLGQGLEFLIYFQGNSAPDKSGLPSDRFSAERTGGSVSTLTIQRTQQEDSAVYLCASSFGQTSGNTIYFGEGSWLTVV.

CDR3 nucleotide sequence: TGTGCCAGCAGTTTACGGGACGGAATTAATTCACCCCTCCACTTT. Amino acid sequence: CASSLRDGINSPLHF. V and J are TRBV27 and TRBJ1-6; TRBD1 is a possible D gene (5 bases). This CDR3 has 15 residues. Germline CDR1 and CDR2: MNHEY and SMNVEV (reference sequence). V was clipped by 2 bases and J by 6 bases, with 11 bases between them.

This clonotype has only one observation. The V gene is TRBV7-9, the J gene TRBJ1-4; D not resolved. Germline V gene lookup returns CDR1 SEHNR and CDR2 FQNEAQ (reference sequence). The CDR3 runs 15 residues. The V end lost 0 bases, the J end lost 8 bases, and 13 bases lay between the germline ends. CDR3 residues: CASSLAKGPYEKLFF. DNA of the CDR3: TGTGCCAGCAGCTTAGCGAAAGGGCCATACGAAAAACTGTTTTTT.

This rearrangement joins TRBV27 to TRBJ1-5; TRBD1 matches at 11 bases. Germline-derived CDR1 and CDR2 are MNHEY and SMNVEV (reference sequence). V trimming: 5 bases; J trimming: 6 bases; junction bases outside the gene matches: 6. The CDR3 runs to 15 residues. The CDR3 DNA sequence: TGTGCCAGCAGTCCCGGGACAGGGGGGAGTCAGCCCCAGCATTTT. Its translation is CASSPGTGGSQPQHF.

The chain links TRBV7-8 to TRBJ1-5; possible D gene TRBD1, 6 bases. The germline gives CDR1 SGHVS, CDR2 FQNEAQ. V was trimmed by 1 base and J by 6 bases, leaving 13 bases between them. The CDR3 contains 15 residues. In nucleotides, the CDR3 is TGTGCCAGCAGCTTAGGTGGGGGGCGCGTTCAGCCCCAGCATTTT. Its translation is CASSLGGGRVQPQHF.

This clonotype was picked up one time. The chain employs TRBV7-9 and TRBJ1-5; TRBD1 agrees at 8 bases. The CDR3 runs to 18 residues. V was pared by 6 bases and J by 6 bases, with 19 bases of the junction left unmatched. The germline V gene has CDR1 SEHNR and CDR2 FQNEAQ (reference sequence). CDR3 protein: CASSVVTGVPPTVQPQHF. CDR3 bases: TGTGCCAGCAGTGTAGTGACAGGGGTCCCCCCAACAGTTCAGCCCCAGCATTTT.

V gene TRBV2 combines with J gene TRBJ1-1, with D uncertain. Germline CDR1 and CDR2: SNHLY and FYNNEI. The CDR3 length is 13 residues. With 8 bases removed from V and 1 base from J, the gap between germline ends came to 11 bases. As DNA, the CDR3 is TGTGCCAGCGGTGGACTGAGGAACACTGAAGCTTTCTTT. Its protein product is CASGGLRNTEAFF. The entire variable domain, with the rest obtained from reference TRBV2 and TRBJ1-1, is as follows: EPEVTQTPSHQVTQMGQEVILRCVPISNHLYFYWYRQILGQKVEFLVSFYNNEISEKSEIFDDQFSVERPDGSNFTLKIRSTKLEDSAMYFCASGGLRNTEAFFGQGTRLTVV.

This chain joins TRBV2 and TRBJ1-5; D gene unclear. V shed 5 bases and J shed 3 bases, with 11 bases lying between them. Germline V gene lookup returns CDR1 SNHLY and CDR2 FYNNEI. This CDR3 region has 14 residues. The CDR3 DNA reads as TGTGCCAGCAGTCCGGACGGTTTCAATCAGCCCCAGCATTTT. Encoded protein: CASSPDGFNQPQHF.

This clonotype is hyperexpanded by share. The chain has TRBV11-2 and TRBJ1-1; D may be TRBD1 (6 bases). The germline V gene encodes CDR1 SGHAT and CDR2 FQNNGV. V was shortened by 5 bases and J by 10 bases, with 20 bases between the two germline ends. There are 14 residues in the CDR3. The CDR3 DNA sequence: TGTGCCAGCAGCCAAGCGTCAAACAGGGAACGAGCTTTCTTT. Its protein is CASSQASNRERAFF. Drawing the rest from reference TRBV11-2 and TRBJ1-1, the complete variable domain is EAGVAQSPRYKIIEKRQSVAFWCNPISGHATLYWYQQILGQGPKLLIQFQNNGVVDDSQLPKDRFSAERLKGVDSTLKIQPAKLEDSAVYLCASSQASNRERAFFGQGTRLTVV.

The V call is TRBV20-1, the J call TRBJ1-1; D may be TRBD1 (5 bases). The CDR3 totals 17 residues. Trimming took 5 bases from V and 0 from J, leaving 22 bases between them. Germline-derived CDR1 and CDR2 are DFQATT and SNEGSKA (reference sequence). This chain's CDR3 is CSASRDGADLMNTEAFF. CDR3 DNA: TGCAGTGCTTCCCGGGACGGGGCGGATCTTATGAACACTGAAGCTTTCTTT.

The gene calls are TRBV6-1 and TRBJ1-5; D is unresolved. The V end was cut by 6 bases, the J end by 6 bases, with 12 bases between. Germline V CDR1 and CDR2: MNHNS, SASEGT. The CDR3 consists of 13 residues. CDR3 region: CASSPSPPQPQHF. CDR3 bases: TGTGCCAGCAGCCCCTCACCCCCTCAGCCCCAGCATTTT.

The V gene is TRBV20-1, the J gene TRBJ2-5; D uncertain. Germline CDR1 and CDR2: DFQATT and SNEGSKA (reference sequence). Trimming shortened V by 3 bases and J by 5 bases, and 13 bases separated the two germline ends. The CDR3 extends over 13 amino acids. DNA for the CDR3: TGCAGTGCTAGCGCCGAGGCCGGGGAGACCCAGTACTTC. Amino acid sequence: CSASAEAGETQYF.

In its sample, this clonotype was seen a few times. The rearrangement joins TRBV11-3 to TRBJ1-6, with no clear D. V lost 2 bases to trimming and J lost 5 bases, with 10 bases between them. Germline loops: CDR1 SGHNT, CDR2 YENEEA. The CDR3 extends over 15 amino acids. CDR3 amino acids: CASSLSPVDNSPLHF. The CDR3, as DNA: TGTGCCAGCAGCTTAAGTCCAGTGGATAATTCACCCCTCCACTTT.

The chain combines TRBV6-1 with TRBJ2-3; 7 bases line up with TRBD2. With V trimmed by 6 bases and J by 8 bases, 17 bases remained unmatched. The CDR3 loop spans 16 amino acids. In germline, CDR1 is MNHNS, CDR2 SASEGT. The CDR3 loop is CASRRLTSAPGGTQYF. Written as DNA, the CDR3 is TGTGCCAGCAGAAGGTTAACTAGCGCCCCGGGGGGTACGCAGTATTTT.